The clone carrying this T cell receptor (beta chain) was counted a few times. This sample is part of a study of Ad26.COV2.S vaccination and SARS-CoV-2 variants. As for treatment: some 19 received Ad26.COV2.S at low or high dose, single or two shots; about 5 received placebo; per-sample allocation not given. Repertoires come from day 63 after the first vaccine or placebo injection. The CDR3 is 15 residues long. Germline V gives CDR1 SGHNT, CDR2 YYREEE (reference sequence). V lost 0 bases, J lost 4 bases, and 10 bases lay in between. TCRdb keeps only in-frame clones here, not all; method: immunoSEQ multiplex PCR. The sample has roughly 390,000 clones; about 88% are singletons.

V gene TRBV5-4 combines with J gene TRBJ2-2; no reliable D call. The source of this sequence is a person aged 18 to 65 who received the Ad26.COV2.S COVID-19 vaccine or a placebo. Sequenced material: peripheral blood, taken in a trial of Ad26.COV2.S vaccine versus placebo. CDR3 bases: TGTGCCAGCAGCTTGGTAGACGGGCCCACCGGGGAGCTGTTTTTT. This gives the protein CASSLVDGPTGELFF.